The next 8 T cell receptor beta chains were all read from a single sample in a study of shared clonotypes between healthy human individuals. This table comes from immunoSEQ multiplex PCR, and its TCRdb copy is limited to in-frame clones, with some not included. The sample shows more than 2 million clones, 90% to 95% of them seen only once. The sample comprised naive CD4+ T cells sorted from blood. Subset meaning: CD45RA+ positively selected. The source is a young man in good health.

The V and J genes are TRBV19 and TRBJ2-2; no definite D call. Per the germline V gene, CDR1 is LNHDA and CDR2 is SQIVND (reference sequence). V was trimmed by 7 bases and J by 7 bases, leaving 19 bases between them. This CDR3 spans 15 amino acids. This chain's CDR3 is CASNPATISNGELFF. CDR3 sequence (DNA): TGTGCCAGTAACCCTGCAACCATCTCGAACGGGGAGCTGTTTTTT.

The DNA of the CDR3 is TGTGCCAGCAGCTCGAGACTAGCGGGAGCCGAGCAGTACTTC. Encoded protein: CASSSRLAGAEQYF. The V call is TRBV5-6, the J call TRBJ2-7; the match to TRBD2 covers 12 bases. This CDR3 contains 14 residues. Trimming removed 3 bases from V and 6 bases from J; junction bases left unmatched: 4. The germline V gene has CDR1 SGHDT and CDR2 YYEEEE.

The V gene is TRBV28, the J gene TRBJ2-7; perhaps TRBD1 as D (5 bases). This CDR3 contains 13 residues. V was shortened by 9 bases and J by 0 bases, with 12 bases between the two germline ends. Germline V lookup: CDR1 MDHEN, CDR2 SYDVKM. CDR3 residues: CARGREGSYEQYF. CDR3 DNA sequence: TGTGCCAGGGGCAGGGAAGGCTCCTACGAGCAGTACTTC.

This clone was observed a few times. CDR3 DNA: TGTGCCAGCAGTCCGGGACAGGGTCACTATGGCTACACCTTC. This codes for CASSPGQGHYGYTF. V and J are TRBV28 and TRBJ1-2; TRBD1 matches at 9 bases. Germline V CDR1 and CDR2: MDHEN, SYDVKM. The CDR3 contains 14 residues. With 5 bases clipped from V and 3 bases from J, the junction kept 4 bases outside the gene matches.

The chain couples TRBV6-6 to TRBJ1-3, with D perhaps matching TRBD1 (6 bases). CDR3 size: 14 residues. Germline V gene sequence: CDR1 MNHNY, CDR2 SVGAGI (reference sequence). V dropped 6 bases and J dropped 0 bases, with 9 bases sitting between them. The CDR3 DNA reads TGTGCCAGCAGCCCGGACAGCTCTGGAAACACCATATATTTT. Amino acids: CASSPDSSGNTIYF.

V gene TRBV2 combines with J gene TRBJ2-2, with 7 positions matching TRBD2. The junction had 8 bases not matched to a gene; V was cut back by 8 bases and J by 5 bases. This CDR3 is built from 14 residues. The germline gives CDR1 SNHLY, CDR2 FYNNEI. CDR3 loop: CASGRDSPTGELFF. The CDR3 DNA sequence: TGTGCCAGCGGGAGGGACTCCCCGACCGGGGAGCTGTTTTTT.

This chain uses TRBV5-6 with TRBJ2-1, with TRBD1 matching 8 bases. The CDR3 consists of 16 residues. In germline, CDR1 is SGHDT, CDR2 YYEEEE. J gave up 5 bases and V 1 base, and 8 bases lay outside the gene matches. As DNA, the CDR3 is TGTGCCAGCAGCTTGCTCTGGACAGGGCCCGACAATGAGCAGTTCTTC. Amino acids: CASSLLWTGPDNEQFF.

V and J are TRBV27 and TRBJ2-6; D is undetermined. This CDR3 is 14 amino acids long. The V end was cut by 3 bases, the J end by 2 bases, with 5 bases between. The germline V gene has CDR1 MNHEY and CDR2 SMNVEV (reference sequence). Written as DNA, the CDR3 is TGTGCCAGCAGTTTTACACCTGGGGCCAACGTCCTGACTTTC. It encodes CASSFTPGANVLTF.